The 15 T cell receptor beta chains below were found in one sample sequenced in a study of blood T cell repertoires in COVID-19. Sequencing was performed with immunoSEQ multiplex PCR; in TCRdb, only in-frame clones are kept and a portion is missing. The sample has approximately 100,000 clones, approximately 92% seen once. The source material was peripheral blood. The source is a man aged 65 to 79 with acute or convalescent COVID-19.

The chain uses TRBV19 and TRBJ1-4; 9 nucleotides match TRBD1. The CDR3 length is 14 residues. V lost 3 bases and J lost 5; bases outside the gene matches: 1. CDR1 LNHDA and CDR2 SQIVND come from the germline V gene (reference sequence). In DNA, the CDR3 is TGTGCCAGTAGTATCGACAGGGGGAATGAAAAACTGTTTTTT. Protein sequence: CASSIDRGNEKLFF.

This rearrangement joins TRBV19 to TRBJ1-2; tentatively, D is TRBD1 (6 bases). Trimming cost V 1 base and J 6 bases, with 9 bases left between them. The germline gives CDR1 LNHDA, CDR2 SQIVND (reference sequence). The CDR3 has 13 residues. The CDR3 sequence: CASSIGGGDGYTF. The CDR3 region has the DNA TGTGCCAGTAGTATAGGGGGGGGCGATGGCTACACCTTC.

V and J are TRBV15 and TRBJ1-1, with a tentative D call TRBD1 (5 bases). The CDR3 extends over 14 amino acids. The germline CDR1 and CDR2 sequences are LNHNV and YYDKDF (reference sequence). Deletions cut 6 bases from V and 7 bases from J, with 18 bases between. The CDR3 DNA reads as TGTGCCACCAGGGCGGGGGGAGTATTAGGTGAAGCTTTCTTT. The encoded protein is CATRAGGVLGEAFF.

The chain employs TRBV14 and TRBJ1-6; D gene ambiguous. The germline V gene encodes CDR1 SGHDN and CDR2 FVKESK. V lost 1 base and J lost 10, with 8 bases in between. The CDR3 loop spans 13 amino acids. The CDR3 DNA follows: TGTGCCAGCAGCCAAGGAGGTTACTCACCCCTCCACTTT. Protein sequence: CASSQGGYSPLHF.

The V gene is TRBV5-1, the J gene TRBJ2-3; D is unresolved. Trimming stripped 0 bases from V and 1 base from J, with 12 bases between. Germline V gene lookup returns CDR1 SGHRS and CDR2 YFSETQ. This CDR3 has 16 residues. The CDR3 sequence is CASSLGYSAGTDTQYF. CDR3 sequence (DNA): TGCGCCAGCAGCTTGGGCTACAGTGCTGGCACAGATACGCAGTATTTT.

V and J are TRBV28 and TRBJ1-1, with D perhaps TRBD1 (5 bases). Germline CDR1 and CDR2: MDHEN and SYDVKM. V was trimmed by 2 bases and J by 1 base, leaving 5 bases between them. The CDR3 sequence is 13 residues long. The CDR3 DNA is TGTGCCAGCAGTTTACAGGGGAACACTGAAGCTTTCTTT. As protein: CASSLQGNTEAFF.

This clone was counted a single time. The V gene is TRBV6-5, the J gene TRBJ1-2; TRBD1 matches at 9 bases. Germline V CDR1 and CDR2: MNHEY, SVGAGI. The trim removed 7 bases at V and 5 bases at J, leaving 2 bases unmatched. The CDR3 totals 12 residues. In DNA form, the CDR3 reads TGTGCCAGCATACAGGGGGCTTATGGCTACACCTTC. This sequence encodes CASIQGAYGYTF.

The V and J genes are TRBV7-9 and TRBJ1-2; TRBD1 is a possible D gene (5 bases). This CDR3 has 14 residues. Germline CDR1 and CDR2: SEHNR and FQNEAQ (reference sequence). V lost 5 bases and J 3 bases, leaving 13 bases between the germline ends. The CDR3 spells CASSARTGDYGYTF. The CDR3 DNA reads TGTGCCAGCAGCGCCAGGACGGGGGACTATGGCTACACCTTC.

This chain joins TRBV28 and TRBJ1-5, with D unresolved. The CDR3 is 15 amino acids. Germline CDR1 reads MDHEN; CDR2 reads SYDVKM. V shed 3 bases and J shed 2 bases, with 11 bases lying between them. This chain's CDR3 is CASSFVRRGNQPQHF. The DNA for the CDR3 is TGTGCCAGCAGTTTTGTAAGGAGGGGCAATCAGCCCCAGCATTTT.

This clone was counted once. The chain has TRBV18 and TRBJ1-4; 9 nucleotides match TRBD1. Germline lookup yields CDR1 KGHSH and CDR2 LQKENI. V gave up 4 bases and J gave up 8 bases; unmatched junction bases: 5. The CDR3 spans 14 residues. Here the CDR3 reads CASSLQGAREKLFF. The CDR3 DNA reads TGTGCCAGCTCACTACAGGGGGCACGGGAAAAACTGTTTTTT.

This clone was counted a single time. This sequence joins TRBV19 and TRBJ1-2, with TRBD1 matching over 7 bases. Trimming took 6 bases from V and 0 from J; bases not matched to a gene: 13. Germline V gene sequence: CDR1 LNHDA, CDR2 SQIVND (reference sequence). The CDR3 is made up of 17 amino acids. CDR3 bases: TGTGCCAGTAGAACTGCGGGACAGCTAAAGTCTAACTATGGCTACACCTTC. It yields the protein CASRTAGQLKSNYGYTF.

The CDR3, as DNA: TGCAGCGTTGTATTGGACAGGCGATACAATGAGCAGTTCTTC. Translating it yields CSVVLDRRYNEQFF. The chain has TRBV29-1 and TRBJ2-1; 7 nucleotides line up with TRBD1. The CDR3 covers 14 residues. Germline-derived CDR1 and CDR2 are SQVTM and ANQGSEA. V lost 4 bases and J lost 4; bases outside the gene matches: 7.

The chain carries TRBV7-9 and TRBJ1-4; the match to TRBD1 covers 9 bases. The CDR3 covers 14 residues. Trimming cost V 5 bases and J 9 bases; bases outside gene matches: 7. CDR1 SEHNR and CDR2 FQNEAQ come from the germline V gene (reference sequence). The CDR3 region has the DNA TGTGCCAGCAGCGTCGGACAGGGGCGGCAAAAACTGTTTTTT. It encodes CASSVGQGRQKLFF. Combining the CDR3 with reference TRBV7-9 and TRBJ1-4 gives the whole variable domain DTGVSQNPRHKITKRGQNVTFRCDPISEHNRLYWYRQTLGQGPEFLTYFQNEAQLEKSRLLSDRFSAERPKGSFSTLEIQRTEQGDSAMYLCASSVGQGRQKLFFGSGTQLSVL.

The V call is TRBV6-5, the J call TRBJ1-5; 10 bases map to TRBD1. Trimming at V came to 5 bases and at J to 5 bases, leaving 6 bases not matched to a gene. Germline CDR1 MNHEY, CDR2 SVGAGI. CDR3 length: 15 amino acids. In DNA, the CDR3 is TGTGCCAGCAGTAGTGCGGGGACAGGGGATCAGCCCCAGCATTTT. Encoded protein: CASSSAGTGDQPQHF.

The chain employs TRBV19 and TRBJ2-1; D uncertain. Trimming removed 6 bases at V and 0 bases at J, with 12 bases between. The V gene's germline CDR1 is LNHDA and CDR2 SQIVND (reference sequence). The CDR3 totals 15 residues. The CDR3 DNA sequence: TGTGCCAGTAGGGTGACTTGGAACTCCTACAATGAGCAGTTCTTC. This gives the protein CASRVTWNSYNEQFF.